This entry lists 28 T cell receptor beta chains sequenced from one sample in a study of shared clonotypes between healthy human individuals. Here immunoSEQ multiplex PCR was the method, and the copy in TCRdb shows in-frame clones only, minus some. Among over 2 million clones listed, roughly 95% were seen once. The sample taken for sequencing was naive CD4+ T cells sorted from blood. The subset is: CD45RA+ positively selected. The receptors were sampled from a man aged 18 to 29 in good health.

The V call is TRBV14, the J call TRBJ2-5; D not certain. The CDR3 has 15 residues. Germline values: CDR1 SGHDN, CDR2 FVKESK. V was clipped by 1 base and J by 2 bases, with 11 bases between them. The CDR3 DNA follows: TGTGCCAGCAGCCAAGGTTCCGCCGTTCAAGAGACCCAGTACTTC. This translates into CASSQGSAVQETQYF.

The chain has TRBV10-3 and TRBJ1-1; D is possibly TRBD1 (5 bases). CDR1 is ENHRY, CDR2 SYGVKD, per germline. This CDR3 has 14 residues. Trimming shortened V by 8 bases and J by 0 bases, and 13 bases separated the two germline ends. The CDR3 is CAISSGGVNTEAFF. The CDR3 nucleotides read TGTGCCATCTCCAGCGGGGGGGTGAACACTGAAGCTTTCTTT.

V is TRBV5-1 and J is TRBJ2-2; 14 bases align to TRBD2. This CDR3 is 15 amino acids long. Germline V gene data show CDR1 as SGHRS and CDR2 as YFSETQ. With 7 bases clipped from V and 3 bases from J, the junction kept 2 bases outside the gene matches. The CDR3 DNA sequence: TGCGCCAGCGGGGGACTAGCGGGAGACACCGGGGAGCTGTTTTTT. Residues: CASGGLAGDTGELFF.

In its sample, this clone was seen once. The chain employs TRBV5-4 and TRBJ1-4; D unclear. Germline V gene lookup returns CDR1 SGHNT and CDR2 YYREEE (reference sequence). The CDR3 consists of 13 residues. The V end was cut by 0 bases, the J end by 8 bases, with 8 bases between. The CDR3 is CASSLGLREKLFF. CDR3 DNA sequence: TGTGCCAGCAGCTTGGGCCTTCGGGAAAAACTGTTTTTT.

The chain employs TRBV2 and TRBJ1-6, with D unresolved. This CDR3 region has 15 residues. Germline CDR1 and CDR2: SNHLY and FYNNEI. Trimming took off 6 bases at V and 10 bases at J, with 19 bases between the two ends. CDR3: CASSWELPPGSPLHF. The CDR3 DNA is TGTGCCAGCAGCTGGGAACTCCCACCGGGCTCACCCCTCCACTTT.

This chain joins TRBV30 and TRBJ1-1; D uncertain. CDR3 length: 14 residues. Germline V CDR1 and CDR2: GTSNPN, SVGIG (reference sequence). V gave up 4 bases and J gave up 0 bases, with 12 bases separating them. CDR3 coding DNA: TGTGCCTGGACCCGAGGGCCGCTGAACACTGAAGCTTTCTTT. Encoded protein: CAWTRGPLNTEAFF.

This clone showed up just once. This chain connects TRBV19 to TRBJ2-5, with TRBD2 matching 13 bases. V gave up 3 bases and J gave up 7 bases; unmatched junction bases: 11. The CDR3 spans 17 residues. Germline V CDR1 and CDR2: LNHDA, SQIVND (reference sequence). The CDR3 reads CASSMGLAGTTSGTQYF. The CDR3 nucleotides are TGTGCCAGTAGTATGGGACTAGCGGGGACAACCTCCGGGACCCAGTACTTC.

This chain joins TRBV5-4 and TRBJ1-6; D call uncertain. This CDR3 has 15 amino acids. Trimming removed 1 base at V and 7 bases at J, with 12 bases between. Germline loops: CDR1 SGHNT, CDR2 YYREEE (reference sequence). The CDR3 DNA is TGTGCCAGCAGCTTGCCAGGAGAACGCAATTCACCCCTCCACTTT. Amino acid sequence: CASSLPGERNSPLHF.

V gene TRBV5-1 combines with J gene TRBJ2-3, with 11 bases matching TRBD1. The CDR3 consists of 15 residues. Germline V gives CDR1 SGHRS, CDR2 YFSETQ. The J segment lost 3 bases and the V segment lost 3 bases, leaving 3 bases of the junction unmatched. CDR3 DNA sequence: TGCGCCAGCAGCTACGGGACAGGGGGGACAGATACGCAGTATTTT. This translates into CASSYGTGGTDTQYF.

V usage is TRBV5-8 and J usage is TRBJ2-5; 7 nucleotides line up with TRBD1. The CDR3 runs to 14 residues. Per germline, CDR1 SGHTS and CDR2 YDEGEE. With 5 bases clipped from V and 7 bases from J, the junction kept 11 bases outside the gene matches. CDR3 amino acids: CASRSDRAPGTQYF. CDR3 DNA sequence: TGTGCCAGCAGGTCCGACAGGGCCCCCGGGACCCAGTACTTC.

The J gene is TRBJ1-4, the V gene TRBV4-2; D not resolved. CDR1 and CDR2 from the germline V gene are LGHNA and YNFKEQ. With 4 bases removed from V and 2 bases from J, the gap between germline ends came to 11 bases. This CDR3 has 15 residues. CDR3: CASSRDRMTNEKLFF. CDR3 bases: TGTGCCAGCAGCCGAGACCGTATGACTAATGAAAAACTGTTTTTT.

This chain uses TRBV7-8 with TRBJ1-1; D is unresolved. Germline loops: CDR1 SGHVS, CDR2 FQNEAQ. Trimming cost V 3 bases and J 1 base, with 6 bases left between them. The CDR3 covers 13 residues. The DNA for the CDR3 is TGTGCCAGCAGCTTTCGGGGGAACACTGAAGCTTTCTTT. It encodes CASSFRGNTEAFF.

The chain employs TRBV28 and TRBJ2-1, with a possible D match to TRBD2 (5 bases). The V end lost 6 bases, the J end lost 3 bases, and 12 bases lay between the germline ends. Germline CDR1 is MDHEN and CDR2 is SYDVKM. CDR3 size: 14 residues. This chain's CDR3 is CASRGQGGYNEQFF. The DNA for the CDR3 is TGTGCCAGCAGGGGCCAAGGAGGCTACAATGAGCAGTTCTTC.

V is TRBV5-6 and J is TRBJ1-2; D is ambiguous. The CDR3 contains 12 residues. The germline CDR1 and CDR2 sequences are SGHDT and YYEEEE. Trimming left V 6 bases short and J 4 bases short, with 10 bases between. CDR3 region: CASTSRLYGYTF. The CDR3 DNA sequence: TGTGCCAGCACCTCCCGGCTCTATGGCTACACCTTC.

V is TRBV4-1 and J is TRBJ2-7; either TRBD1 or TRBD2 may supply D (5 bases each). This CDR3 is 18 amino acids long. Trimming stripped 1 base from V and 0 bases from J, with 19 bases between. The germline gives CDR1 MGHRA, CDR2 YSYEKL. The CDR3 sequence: CASSQGALGRGHSYEQYF. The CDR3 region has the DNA TGCGCCAGCAGCCAAGGGGCGCTCGGACGGGGCCACTCCTACGAGCAGTACTTC.

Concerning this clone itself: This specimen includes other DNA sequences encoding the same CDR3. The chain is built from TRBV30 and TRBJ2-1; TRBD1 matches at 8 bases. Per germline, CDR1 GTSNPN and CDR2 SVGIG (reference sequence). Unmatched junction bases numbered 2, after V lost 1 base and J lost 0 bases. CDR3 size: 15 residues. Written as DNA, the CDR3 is TGTGCCTGGAGTGGGACAGGGAGCTCCTACAATGAGCAGTTCTTC. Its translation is CAWSGTGSSYNEQFF.

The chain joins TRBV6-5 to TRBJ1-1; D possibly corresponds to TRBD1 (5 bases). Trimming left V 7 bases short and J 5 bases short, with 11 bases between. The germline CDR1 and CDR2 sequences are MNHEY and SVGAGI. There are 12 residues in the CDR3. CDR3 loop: CASMRGTTEAFF. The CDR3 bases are TGTGCCAGCATGCGAGGGACGACTGAAGCTTTCTTT.

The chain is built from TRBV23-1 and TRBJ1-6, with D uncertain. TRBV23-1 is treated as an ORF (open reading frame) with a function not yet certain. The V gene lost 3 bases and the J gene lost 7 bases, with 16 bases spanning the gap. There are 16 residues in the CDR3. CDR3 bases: TGCGCCAGCAGTCATACGACGGCGCGGGGAAATTCACCCCTCCACTTT. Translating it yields CASSHTTARGNSPLHF.

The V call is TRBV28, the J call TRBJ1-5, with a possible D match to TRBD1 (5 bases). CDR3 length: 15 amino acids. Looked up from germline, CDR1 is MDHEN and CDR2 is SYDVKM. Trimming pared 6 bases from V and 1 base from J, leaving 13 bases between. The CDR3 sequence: CASSGQGLSNQPQHF. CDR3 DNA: TGTGCCAGCAGCGGGCAGGGCCTAAGCAATCAGCCCCAGCATTTT.

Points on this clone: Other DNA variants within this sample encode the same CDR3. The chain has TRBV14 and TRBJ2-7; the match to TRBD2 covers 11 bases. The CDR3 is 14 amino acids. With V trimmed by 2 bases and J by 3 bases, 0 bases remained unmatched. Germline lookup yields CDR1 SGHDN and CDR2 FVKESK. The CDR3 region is CASSQTSGSYEQYF. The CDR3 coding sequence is TGTGCCAGCAGCCAAACTAGCGGGAGCTACGAGCAGTACTTC.

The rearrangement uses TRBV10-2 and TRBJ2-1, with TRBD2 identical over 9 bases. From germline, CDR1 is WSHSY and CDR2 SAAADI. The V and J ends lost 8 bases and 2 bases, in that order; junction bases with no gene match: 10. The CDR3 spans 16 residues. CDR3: CASLTARGGAYNEQFF. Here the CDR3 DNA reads TGCGCCAGCCTTACGGCGCGCGGGGGGGCCTACAATGAGCAGTTCTTC.

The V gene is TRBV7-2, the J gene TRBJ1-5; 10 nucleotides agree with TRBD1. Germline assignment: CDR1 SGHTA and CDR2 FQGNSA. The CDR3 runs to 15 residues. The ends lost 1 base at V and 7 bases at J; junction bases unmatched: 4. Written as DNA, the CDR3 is TGTGCCAGCAGCTTAGATGGGACAGGGGTACAGCCCCAGCATTTT. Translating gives CASSLDGTGVQPQHF.

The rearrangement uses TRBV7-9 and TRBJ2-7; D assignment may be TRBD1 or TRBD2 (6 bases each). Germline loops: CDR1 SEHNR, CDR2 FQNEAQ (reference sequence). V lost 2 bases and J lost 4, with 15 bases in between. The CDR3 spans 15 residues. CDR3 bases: TGTGCCAGCAGCTTATATTCAGGGGCGGGGTACGAGCAGTACTTC. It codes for CASSLYSGAGYEQYF.

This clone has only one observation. The CDR3 DNA reads TGCGCCAGCAGCCAAGAAGCGGGAGGAGCCTACGAGCAGTACTTC. Protein product: CASSQEAGGAYEQYF. The rearrangement uses TRBV4-3 and TRBJ2-7, with 9 bases identical to TRBD2. V shed 0 bases and J 2 bases; nucleotides not matched to a gene: 2. The CDR3 runs to 15 residues. Per the germline V gene, CDR1 is LGHNA and CDR2 is YSLEER.

Here the CDR3 reads CAWSKHLPGRGNTDTQYF. The CDR3 region has the DNA TGTGCCTGGAGTAAACACCTCCCGGGCAGGGGCAACACAGATACGCAGTATTTT. The genes are TRBV30 and TRBJ2-3; TRBD1 might be the D (6 bases). The CDR3 length is 18 residues. Germline assignment: CDR1 GTSNPN and CDR2 SVGIG (reference sequence). Deletions cut 2 bases from V and 2 bases from J, with 23 bases between.

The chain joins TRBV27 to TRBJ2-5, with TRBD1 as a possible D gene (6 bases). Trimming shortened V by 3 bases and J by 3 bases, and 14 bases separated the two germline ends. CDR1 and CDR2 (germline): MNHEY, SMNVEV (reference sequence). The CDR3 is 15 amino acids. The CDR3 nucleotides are TGTGCCAGCAGTTTCCAGGGGACGTACAAAGAGACCCAGTACTTC. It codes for CASSFQGTYKETQYF.

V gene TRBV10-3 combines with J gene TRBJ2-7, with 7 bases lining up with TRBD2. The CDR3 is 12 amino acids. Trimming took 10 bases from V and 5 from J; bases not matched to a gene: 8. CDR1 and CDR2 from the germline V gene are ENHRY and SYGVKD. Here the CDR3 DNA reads TGTGCCACCGGGGAGGGTTTAGACGAGCAGTACTTC. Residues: CATGEGLDEQYF.

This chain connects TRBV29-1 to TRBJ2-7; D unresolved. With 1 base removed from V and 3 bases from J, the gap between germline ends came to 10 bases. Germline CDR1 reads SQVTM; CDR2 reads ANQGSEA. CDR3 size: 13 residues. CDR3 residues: CSVEGPNSYEQYF. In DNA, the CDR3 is TGCAGCGTTGAAGGACCTAACAGCTACGAGCAGTACTTC.